This T cell receptor (beta chain) appears in the sequencing data of a study of blood T cells in healthy people across ages. Per the germline V gene, CDR1 is MNHEY and CDR2 is SVGEGT. This CDR3 comprises 13 residues. V was cut by 1 base and J by 1 base, with 4 bases left in between. This clonotype was seen more than once but under ten times. Caucasian, healthy and from Russia, the donors were aged between about 6 and 90. A second about 7 to 11 cycle PCR used barcoded and J-beta primers. From each sample, at least 3 million paired-end reads containing CDR3 were obtained. TCRdb processed the 5' RACE reads anew with MiXCR; each CDR3 protein has one entry. The sample holds roughly 800,000 distinct CDR3 sequences, 25% seen once. The same sample was also studied in work on T cells of mothers and their children. That report notes: Addition of sample barcodes and 2-4 random nucleotides occurred through the M1S primer of the second PCR.

This TCR came from a boy under 18 in good health. The gene calls are TRBV6-2 or TRBV6-3 and TRBJ2-5; no definite D call. Source material: blood. CDR3 nucleotide sequence: TGTGCCAGCAGTTACTTTGGCCAAGAGACCCAGTACTTC. This codes for CASSYFGQETQYF.